This T cell receptor (beta chain) emerged from a study of Graves' ophthalmopathy and Graves' hyperthyroidism. Study as a whole: Upon initial diagnosis and before any treatment, peripheral blood was collected.

Findings and caveats of the study: Also, most clonotypes expanded in the thyroid above 0.001 frequency appeared in blood. A 13-signature model separated ophthalmopathy from stable hyperthyroidism, almost 90% sensitivity, just over 80% specificity.

The study amplified TCR beta CDR3 regions using RNA transcripts. HTBI primers primed a first-round RT-PCR, and a second-round multiplex PCR followed. One entry per CDR3 protein results from TCRdb running MiXCR on the multiplex PCR reads. The repertoire has hundreds of thousands of distinct CDR3 sequences, 40% to 50% of them found once; the top ten carry around 47%. This clonotype was counted between two and nine times. The antigen is unknown. Germline V gives CDR1 DFQATT, CDR2 SNEGSKA (reference sequence). The CDR3 has 14 amino acids. V trimming: 2 bases; J trimming: 8 bases; junction bases outside the gene matches: 4.

The V gene is TRBV20-1, the J gene TRBJ1-4; 11 nucleotides agree with TRBD1. This TCR was recovered from an adult man with Graves' ophthalmopathy. Input material: peripheral blood. CDR3: CSARKGTGGEKLFF. The DNA of the CDR3 is TGCAGTGCTAGAAAGGGGACAGGGGGGGAAAAACTGTTTTTT.